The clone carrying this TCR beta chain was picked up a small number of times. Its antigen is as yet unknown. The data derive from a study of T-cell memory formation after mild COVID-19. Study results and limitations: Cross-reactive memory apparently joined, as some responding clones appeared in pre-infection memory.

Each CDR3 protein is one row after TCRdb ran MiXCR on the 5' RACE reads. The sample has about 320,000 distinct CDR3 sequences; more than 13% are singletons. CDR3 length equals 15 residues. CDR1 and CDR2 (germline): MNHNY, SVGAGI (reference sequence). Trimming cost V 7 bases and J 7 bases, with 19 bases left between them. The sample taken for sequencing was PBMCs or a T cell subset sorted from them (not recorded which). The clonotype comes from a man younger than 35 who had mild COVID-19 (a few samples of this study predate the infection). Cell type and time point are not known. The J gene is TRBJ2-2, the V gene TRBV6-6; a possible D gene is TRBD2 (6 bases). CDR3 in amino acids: CASKGGTRGIGELFF. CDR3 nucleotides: TGTGCCAGCAAAGGCGGGACGAGAGGTATCGGGGAGCTGTTTTTT.